Sequencing of this T cell receptor (beta chain) was carried out in a study of T-cell memory formation after mild COVID-19. Study results and caveats: CD4+ contracting clones were mainly CM and EM; CD8+ ones, EMRA.

This clonotype was seen a few times. Its antigen is unidentified. After 5'RACE with constant-segment primers, TCR alpha and TCR beta cDNA libraries carrying sample barcodes and UMIs were obtained. TCRdb called the 5' RACE reads again in MiXCR, with one record for every CDR3 protein. The repertoire holds approximately 290,000 distinct CDR3 sequences, with 15% to 20% as singletons. Per germline, CDR1 KGHSH and CDR2 LQKENI. The CDR3 is made up of 12 amino acids. The germline V and J ends were trimmed by 3 bases and 7 bases, with 7 bases remaining between them. The chain carries TRBV18 and TRBJ2-1, with no clear D. Material: PBMCs or a T cell subset sorted from them (not recorded which). The sequence came from a man in his late teens or twenties who had mild COVID-19 (a few samples of this study predate the infection). Cell type and time point are not known. The CDR3 protein is CASSPSQNEQFF. Written as DNA, the CDR3 is TGTGCCAGCTCACCGTCCCAAAATGAGCAGTTCTTC.